This T cell receptor (beta chain) was sequenced during a study of blood T cell repertoires in COVID-19. Study background: Some COVID-19 samples were acute and others convalescent; all came from the United States, Italy and Spain. T cells, B-cell-depleted T cells, or PBMCs supplied cDNA or gDNA.

Per germline, CDR1 SGHTA and CDR2 FQGTGA. CDR3 size: 15 residues. V dropped 2 bases and J dropped 0 bases, with 10 bases sitting between them. Source study methods: The assay estimated nucleated cells by amplifying reference gene primers. The method was immunoSEQ multiplex PCR; TCRdb's version includes in-frame clones alone and lacks a portion of them. From that table come the V and J calls and clone size; the DNA was used to work out D and trimming. The profile shows nearly 110,000 clones, over 60% of them singletons. J is TRBJ1-1 and V is TRBV7-3; unclear D gene. The receptor was derived from a man between 65 and 85 years old with acute or convalescent COVID-19. Sequencing used peripheral blood. CDR3 protein: CASSLLAGLNTEAFF. CDR3 in DNA: TGTGCCAGCAGCTTACTTGCAGGTCTGAACACTGAAGCTTTCTTT.